Listed here are 17 T cell receptor beta chains from one sample, sequenced in a study of T cell repertoires in cytomegalovirus infection. TCRdb re-called the reads with MiXCR, one entry per CDR3 protein. The sample includes about 890,000 distinct CDR3 sequences, roughly 30% of them seen just once. For these TCRs, the target antigens are not known. Here the sequenced sample was cultured CD8+ T cells from PBMCs, taken from culture after CMV antigen stimulation. These receptors all stem from a human donor in good health (CMV status not recorded). Some clones in this sample may be carry-over from other donors' samples.

The rearrangement uses TRBV12-3 or TRBV12-4 and TRBJ2-1; D is perhaps TRBD1 or TRBD2 (6 bases each). The CDR3 contains 15 residues. V was trimmed by 2 bases and J by 6 bases, leaving 14 bases between them. The CDR3 DNA sequence: TGTGCCAGCAGTTTAATGAGGGGGGAGCGCAATGAGCAGTTCTTC. Its translation is CASSLMRGERNEQFF.

The chain carries TRBV5-4 and TRBJ2-7; D gene unclear. This CDR3 spans 13 amino acids. The V gene lost 4 bases and the J gene lost 4 bases, with 12 bases spanning the gap. Looked up from germline, CDR1 is SGHNT and CDR2 is YYREEE (reference sequence). CDR3 coding DNA: TGTGCCAGCAGCCCCTCCGGGCAGTACGAGCAGTACGTC. Translation: CASSPSGQYEQYV.

A note on this clonotype: This may be a read error: a much more frequent sequence differs by one nucleotide. The chain employs TRBV7-8 and TRBJ2-7; D ambiguous. Looked up from germline, CDR1 is SGHVS and CDR2 is FQNEAQ. CDR3 length: 13 residues. The CDR3 DNA reads TGTGCCGGCAGCCTCCGACAAGCCTACGAGCAGTACTTC. Protein sequence: CAGSLRQAYEQYF. Full variable domain (rest looked up from reference TRBV7-8 and TRBJ2-7): GAGVSQSPRYKVAKRGQDVALRCDPISGHVSLFWYQQALGQGPEFLTYFQNEAQLDKSGLPSDRFFAERPEGSVSTLKIQRTQQEDSAVYLCAGSLRQAYEQYFGPGTRLTVT.

This clonotype appeared a few times. The V gene is TRBV7-6, the J gene TRBJ2-7; 9 bases match TRBD1. CDR1 is SGHVS and CDR2 is FNYEAQ in the germline V gene. The CDR3 consists of 16 residues. The trim removed 0 bases at V and 2 bases at J, leaving 5 bases unmatched. CDR3 coding DNA: TGTGCCAGCAGCTTAGCGCCGGGACAGGGTACCTACGAGCAGTACTTC. It encodes CASSLAPGQGTYEQYF.

This clonotype has more than one count but fewer than ten. The chain couples TRBV6-6 to TRBJ2-1; the match to TRBD1 covers 7 bases. Germline V gene data show CDR1 as MNHNY and CDR2 as SVGAGI (reference sequence). The CDR3 consists of 13 residues. The ends lost 5 bases at V and 6 bases at J; junction bases unmatched: 4. The CDR3 region has the DNA TGTGCCAGCAGTACCACAGGGGCCAATGAGCAGTTCTTC. Encoded protein: CASSTTGANEQFF.

The rearrangement joins TRBV4-3 to TRBJ1-1; no definite D call. CDR1 LGHNA and CDR2 YSLEER come from the germline V gene. The CDR3 is made up of 15 amino acids. Trimming took 0 bases from V and 0 from J, leaving 8 bases between them. Here the CDR3 reads CASSQDGWMNTEAFF. The CDR3 coding sequence is TGCGCCAGCAGCCAAGATGGGTGGATGAACACTGAAGCTTTCTTT.

The rearrangement uses TRBV27 and TRBJ2-7; 7 bases line up with TRBD1. The CDR3 is 15 residues long. Germline values: CDR1 MNHEY, CDR2 SMNVEV (reference sequence). V was clipped by 5 bases and J by 1 base; unmatched bases: 8. The CDR3, as DNA: TGTGCCAGCAGTCCCCTCCGACAGGGTTCCTACGAGCAGTACTTC. It codes for CASSPLRQGSYEQYF.

This clonotype has a count of ten or more. The chain joins TRBV7-8 to TRBJ1-3; no clear D. There are 16 residues in the CDR3. Deletions cut 2 bases from V and 3 bases from J, with 14 bases between. Germline V gene data show CDR1 as SGHVS and CDR2 as FQNEAQ. CDR3 in DNA: TGTGCCAGCAGCTTACCGACCGACTGGTATGGAAACACCATATATTTT. Its translation is CASSLPTDWYGNTIYF.

This clonotype appeared a single time. This chain connects TRBV7-8 to TRBJ2-7; D gene uncertain. The CDR3 spans 14 residues. V lost 5 bases, J lost 2 bases, and 13 bases lay in between. Germline V gene data show CDR1 as SGHVS and CDR2 as FQNEAQ. This CDR3 reads CASSPFVTAYEQYF. The CDR3 DNA sequence: TGTGCCAGCAGCCCGTTTGTAACAGCCTACGAGCAGTACTTC.

This clonotype was observed a few times. V and J are TRBV7-9 and TRBJ1-1; D might be TRBD1 (5 bases). CDR1 and CDR2 (germline): SEHNR, FQNEAQ (reference sequence). With 7 bases removed from V and 1 base from J, the gap between germline ends came to 10 bases. The CDR3 contains 13 residues. DNA for the CDR3: TGTGCCAGCAAAAACAGGCAGAACACTGAAGCTTTCTTT. Translating it yields CASKNRQNTEAFF.

This clonotype was seen just once. This chain joins TRBV5-8 and TRBJ2-1; D unresolved. The CDR3 is made up of 11 amino acids. Germline CDR1 is SGHTS and CDR2 is YDEGEE. Trimming removed 5 bases from V and 10 bases from J, with 10 bases in between. The CDR3 nucleotides are TGTGCCAGCAGTACCGGGTGGGAGCAGTTCTTC. It is translated as CASSTGWEQFF.

As regards this clonotype: The junction departs from germline at one end; a sequencing error may be responsible. The chain has TRBV5-3 and TRBJ2-1, with 8 bases that match TRBD1. TRBV5-3 is an open reading frame, and its role is uncertain. This CDR3 region has 15 residues. The CDR3 DNA sequence: TGTGCCAGCAGCTCCGGGACAGGAACCGACAATGAGCAGTTCTTC. This gives the protein CASSSGTGTDNEQFF.

This clonotype turned up a few times. The chain couples TRBV7-9 to TRBJ1-1, with D possibly being TRBD1 (5 bases). CDR1 is SEHNR and CDR2 is FQNEAQ in the germline V gene (reference sequence). V lost 8 bases and J 6 bases, leaving 13 bases between the germline ends. There are 12 residues in the CDR3. In DNA, the CDR3 is TGTGCCAGCGCCCAGGGTAGCGCTGAAGCTTTCTTT. Its protein product is CASAQGSAEAFF.

This clonotype was seen only a few times. The CDR3 is CASSFGEEQYV. The CDR3 DNA reads TGTGCCAGCAGCTTTGGAGAGGAGCAGTACGTC. The chain links TRBV5-5 to TRBJ2-7, with D unclear. The CDR3 runs to 11 residues. From germline, CDR1 is SGHKS and CDR2 YYEKEE (reference sequence). V was cut by 2 bases and J by 7 bases, with 7 bases left in between.

The chain couples TRBV2 to TRBJ1-1; D possibly corresponds to TRBD1 (6 bases). Germline values: CDR1 SNHLY, CDR2 FYNNEI. There are 12 residues in the CDR3. V lost 9 bases to trimming and J lost 6 bases, with 14 bases between them. CDR3 protein: CASPGRGAEAFF. CDR3 DNA: TGTGCCAGTCCCGGGAGGGGGGCTGAAGCTTTCTTT.

The V gene is TRBV9, the J gene TRBJ2-1, with 7 bases that match TRBD2. The CDR3 spans 16 residues. From germline, CDR1 is SGDLS and CDR2 YYNGEE. V was pared by 2 bases and J by 5 bases, with 10 bases of the junction left unmatched. The DNA of the CDR3 is TGTGCCAGCAGCGTCGGGGGGAGCCCCCCGGACAATGAGCAGTTCTTC. It translates to CASSVGGSPPDNEQFF.

This chain links TRBV10-2 with TRBJ2-7; TRBD2 matches at 8 bases. The CDR3 contains 15 residues. Trimming removed 2 bases from V and 2 bases from J; junction bases left unmatched: 5. Germline-derived CDR1 and CDR2 are WSHSY and SAAADI. CDR3 loop: CASSERGLGTYEQYF. The CDR3 coding sequence is TGCGCCAGCAGTGAGAGGGGACTAGGTACCTACGAGCAGTACTTC.